Below, 5 T cell receptor beta chains from the same sample are listed, as sequenced in a study of control samples from healthy donors and cancer patients. Here immunoSEQ multiplex PCR was the method, and the copy in TCRdb shows in-frame clones only, minus some. Here the sample spans around 170,000 clones, about 94% being singletons. Source material: blood. The receptors derive from a woman aged 25 to 39 in good health.

The rearrangement links TRBV19 to TRBJ2-1, with 13 nucleotides matching TRBD2. The CDR3 totals 16 residues. V dropped 4 bases and J dropped 8; count of bases not matched to a gene: 8. Per the germline V gene, CDR1 is LNHDA and CDR2 is SQIVND (reference sequence). The CDR3 nucleotides are TGTGCCAGTAGTAGCCCGACTAGCGGGAGGTCCCATGAGCAGTTCTTC. This codes for CASSSPTSGRSHEQFF.

The count of this clone is one. The chain has TRBV5-1 and TRBJ2-3, with D possibly being TRBD1 (5 bases). There are 13 residues in the CDR3. The V end was cut by 0 bases, the J end by 5 bases, with 7 bases between. The germline V gene encodes CDR1 SGHRS and CDR2 YFSETQ. The chain's CDR3 is CASSLAQGDTQYF. The DNA of the CDR3 is TGCGCCAGCAGCTTGGCCCAGGGAGATACGCAGTATTTT.

The rearrangement uses TRBV19 and TRBJ1-2; TRBD1 agrees at 10 bases. CDR3 length: 12 residues. Losses at the gene ends were 8 bases for V and 4 bases for J; bases not matched to a gene: 1. Looked up from germline, CDR1 is LNHDA and CDR2 is SQIVND (reference sequence). In DNA form, the CDR3 reads TGTGCCAGTCGGGACAGGGGCTATGGCTACACCTTC. Its protein product is CASRDRGYGYTF. Based on the CDR3 plus reference TRBV19 and TRBJ1-2, the full variable domain is DGGITQSPKYLFRKEGQNVTLSCEQNLNHDAMYWYRQDPGQGLRLIYYSQIVNDFQKGDIAEGYSVSREKKESFPLTVTSAQKNPTAFYLCASRDRGYGYTFGSGTRLTVV.

The chain employs TRBV7-6 and TRBJ2-1, with D perhaps given as TRBD1 or TRBD2 (5 bases each). CDR1 and CDR2 from the germline V gene are SGHVS and FNYEAQ. Trimming took 5 bases from V and 8 from J, leaving 19 bases between them. The CDR3 runs to 15 residues. CDR3 residues: CASSLTGASIYEQFF. CDR3 nucleotide sequence: TGTGCCAGCAGCCTCACCGGGGCTAGCATATATGAGCAGTTCTTC.

This rearrangement joins TRBV25-1 to TRBJ1-2; maybe TRBD1 (6 bases). V gave up 4 bases and J gave up 0 bases, with 15 bases separating them. CDR1 is MGHDK, CDR2 SYGVNS, per germline. CDR3 length: 16 amino acids. In nucleotides, the CDR3 is TGTGCCAGCAGTGTGGGACAAAGGACCACTAACTATGGCTACACCTTC. Translated: CASSVGQRTTNYGYTF.